Listed here is a single T cell receptor (beta chain). The assay was immunoSEQ multiplex PCR, and TCRdb's table has in-frame clones only and misses some. The data hold 40,000 to 45,000 clones, with 80% to 95% observed a single time. This sample was included in a study of T cell changes during pregnancy in multiple sclerosis. The V gene lost 5 bases and the J gene lost 6 bases, with 10 bases spanning the gap. This CDR3 is built from 12 residues. Germline V gives CDR1 SEHNR, CDR2 FQNEAQ (reference sequence). Source: CD4+ T cells from peripheral blood mononuclear cells, taken in the third trimester of pregnancy. This receptor was obtained from a female donor with multiple sclerosis, enrolled in a pregnancy study. This sequence joins TRBV7-9 and TRBJ1-1, with unresolved D. CDR3 amino acids: CASSRYNSEAFF. In nucleotides, the CDR3 is TGTGCCAGCAGCCGTTATAACTCTGAAGCTTTCTTT.